This T cell receptor (beta chain) was sequenced for a study of a mutant IDH1 vaccine in newly diagnosed glioma. Study-wide points: With respect to changes in top peripheral T cell clonotypes, pseudoprogression seemed unrelated.

Generated by immunoSEQ multiplex PCR, the TCRdb table keeps only in-frame clones and is missing some. The sample yields fewer than 65,000 clones, over 65% seen once. The time point denotes: baseline, week 1 (first vaccination visit). The treatment denotes: pre-vaccination baseline after standard-of-care therapy. Concerning this clone: Its antigen remains unknown.

The V end lost 5 bases, the J end lost 7 bases, and 14 bases lay between the germline ends. The CDR3 is 13 amino acids. Germline CDR1 reads SGHTA; CDR2 reads FQGTGA. The source is a woman between 40 and 55 years old with glioma. Here the sequenced sample was PBMCs, taken from a glioma patient treated with radiotherapy, temozolomide or both. This chain connects TRBV7-3 to TRBJ1-2; a weak D match, TRBD1 (6 bases). CDR3 sequence: CASSPNIGGGYTF. Written as DNA, the CDR3 is TGTGCCAGCAGCCCTAATATAGGGGGTGGCTACACCTTC. The full variable domain, completed using reference TRBV7-3 and TRBJ1-2, is GAGVSQTPSNKVTEKGKYVELRCDPISGHTALYWYRQSLGQGPEFLIYFQGTGAADDSGLPNDRFFAVRPEGSVSTLKIQRTERGDSAVYLCASSPNIGGGYTFGSGTRLTVV.